These 23 T cell receptor beta chains were sequenced from one sample in a study of OX40 agonist ivuxolimab in advanced cancers. This table comes from immunoSEQ multiplex PCR, and its TCRdb copy is limited to in-frame clones, with some not included. The sample records 60,000 to 70,000 clones, roughly 80% being singletons. The input for sequencing was CD4+ or CD8+ T cells sorted from blood, taken in a trial of the OX40 agonist ivuxolimab. The receptors shown here come from an adult with an advanced solid tumor such as melanoma, head and neck, liver or kidney cancer.

In its sample, this clone was seen once. The genes are TRBV5-8 and TRBJ1-5; 10 bases map to TRBD1. Per the germline V gene, CDR1 is SGHTS and CDR2 is YDEGEE. CDR3 length equals 15 residues. The ends lost 3 bases at V and 4 bases at J; junction bases unmatched: 4. The CDR3 DNA reads TGTGCCAGCAGCTCCGGGACAGGGGTTAATCAGCCCCAGCATTTT. It yields the protein CASSSGTGVNQPQHF.

This sequence joins TRBV7-8 and TRBJ2-5; TRBD2 aligns across 8 bases. V was clipped by 2 bases and J by 1 base; unmatched bases: 9. Germline values: CDR1 SGHVS, CDR2 FQNEAQ. CDR3 length: 17 residues. For the CDR3, the DNA is TGTGCCAGCAGCTTAAACGGAGCGGGGGCGGCCCAAGAGACCCAGTACTTC. The encoded protein is CASSLNGAGAAQETQYF.

The chain uses TRBV30 and TRBJ1-1; no reliable D call. Trimming pared 2 bases from V and 0 bases from J, leaving 7 bases between. Germline V gene data show CDR1 as GTSNPN and CDR2 as SVGIG (reference sequence). The CDR3 length is 13 residues. The CDR3 is CAWSSQVNTEAFF. CDR3 DNA: TGTGCCTGGAGTTCTCAGGTGAACACTGAAGCTTTCTTT.

Ten or more counts support this clone. V gene TRBV19 combines with J gene TRBJ1-2; TRBD1 aligns across 8 bases. The CDR3 extends over 14 amino acids. Germline assignment: CDR1 LNHDA and CDR2 SQIVND (reference sequence). After removal of 6 bases from V and 3 bases from J, the junction contained 6 bases not matched to a gene. The CDR3 DNA follows: TGTGCCAGTAGCCCGACAGGGGCCGACTATGGCTACACCTTC. As protein: CASSPTGADYGYTF.

This clone appeared once. The CDR3 nucleotides are TGTGCCTGGAGATTTCAGGGTACGGACACCGGGGAGCTGTTTTTT. Protein product: CAWRFQGTDTGELFF. V gene TRBV30 combines with J gene TRBJ2-2, with D possibly matching TRBD1 (5 bases). There are 15 residues in the CDR3. Trimming took 3 bases from V and 3 from J, leaving 14 bases between them. Germline V gene sequence: CDR1 GTSNPN, CDR2 SVGIG (reference sequence). The full variable domain, its missing parts supplied by reference TRBV30 and TRBJ2-2, is SQTIHQWPATLVQPVGSPLSLECTVEGTSNPNLYWYRQAAGRGLQLLFYSVGIGQISSEVPQNLSASRPQDRQFILSSKKLLLSDSGFYLCAWRFQGTDTGELFFGEGSRLTVL.

The chain carries TRBV7-9 and TRBJ1-6, with D possibly being TRBD1 (6 bases). CDR3 size: 14 residues. Looked up from germline, CDR1 is SEHNR and CDR2 is FQNEAQ (reference sequence). The V end lost 5 bases, the J end lost 8 bases, and 13 bases lay between the germline ends. The CDR3 nucleotides are TGTGCCAGCAGCCCGCAAGAGGGGGATTCACCCCTCCACTTT. Its translation: CASSPQEGDSPLHF.

The V gene is TRBV19, the J gene TRBJ2-1; the match to TRBD2 covers 11 bases. Germline CDR1 and CDR2: LNHDA and SQIVND (reference sequence). The junction had 5 bases not matched to a gene; V was cut back by 5 bases and J by 5 bases. The CDR3 has 15 amino acids. The CDR3 spells CASSFSGGANNEQFF. DNA of the CDR3: TGTGCCAGTAGTTTTAGCGGGGGGGCCAACAATGAGCAGTTCTTC. The complete variable domain, with remaining parts taken from reference TRBV19 and TRBJ2-1, reads DGGITQSPKYLFRKEGQNVTLSCEQNLNHDAMYWYRQDPGQGLRLIYYSQIVNDFQKGDIAEGYSVSREKKESFPLTVTSAQKNPTAFYLCASSFSGGANNEQFFGPGTRLTVL.

In its sample, this clone was seen once. V is TRBV30 and J is TRBJ2-7; unclear D gene. V gave up 2 bases and J gave up 7 bases, with 6 bases separating them. CDR1 GTSNPN and CDR2 SVGIG come from the germline V gene (reference sequence). The CDR3 runs 10 residues. The CDR3 DNA sequence: TGTGCCTGGAGTCGCCAAGAGCAGTACTTC. It is translated as CAWSRQEQYF.

This clone came up a few times. The chain carries TRBV5-7 and TRBJ1-5; D is undetermined. TRBV5-7 falls under the ORF class, with uncertain function. CDR3 length: 8 residues. Trimming stripped 8 bases from V and 9 bases from J, with 3 bases between. CDR3 sequence: CASVPQHF. In DNA, the CDR3 is TGTGCCAGTGTGCCCCAGCATTTT.

The rearrangement joins TRBV19 to TRBJ1-4; 7 bases are shared with TRBD1. Trimming removed 6 bases from V and 6 bases from J; junction bases left unmatched: 10. This CDR3 has 15 residues. Germline loops: CDR1 LNHDA, CDR2 SQIVND (reference sequence). CDR3 loop: CASRGARQGDEKLFF. CDR3 nucleotide sequence: TGTGCCAGTAGGGGGGCACGACAGGGAGATGAAAAACTGTTTTTT. The whole variable domain, filled in from reference TRBV19 and TRBJ1-4, reads DGGITQSPKYLFRKEGQNVTLSCEQNLNHDAMYWYRQDPGQGLRLIYYSQIVNDFQKGDIAEGYSVSREKKESFPLTVTSAQKNPTAFYLCASRGARQGDEKLFFGSGTQLSVL.

The chain is built from TRBV27 and TRBJ1-2; a possible D gene is TRBD1 (5 bases). Germline loops: CDR1 MNHEY, CDR2 SMNVEV (reference sequence). Trimming left V 4 bases short and J 4 bases short, with 13 bases between. The CDR3 loop spans 14 amino acids. CDR3 amino acids: CASSSTRGVYGYTF. Here the CDR3 DNA reads TGTGCCAGCAGTTCGACCCGGGGGGTCTATGGCTACACCTTC.

The chain has TRBV11-2 and TRBJ1-1; TRBD1 matches at 9 bases. CDR3 length: 13 amino acids. Trimming took 5 bases from V and 4 from J; bases not matched to a gene: 2. Per the germline V gene, CDR1 is SGHAT and CDR2 is FQNNGV. CDR3 sequence: CASSKDRGTEAFF. CDR3 coding DNA: TGTGCCAGCAGCAAGGACAGGGGCACTGAAGCTTTCTTT. Looking up the rest from reference TRBV11-2 and TRBJ1-1 gives the full variable domain: EAGVAQSPRYKIIEKRQSVAFWCNPISGHATLYWYQQILGQGPKLLIQFQNNGVVDDSQLPKDRFSAERLKGVDSTLKIQPAKLEDSAVYLCASSKDRGTEAFFGQGTRLTVV.

The CDR3 is CASSQEWSGGETQYF. The CDR3 DNA reads as TGCGCCAGCAGCCAAGAATGGAGCGGGGGCGAGACCCAGTACTTC. The V and J genes are TRBV4-1 and TRBJ2-5; TRBD2 matches 8 bases. The V gene's germline CDR1 is MGHRA and CDR2 YSYEKL. The CDR3 is made up of 15 amino acids. V gave up 0 bases and J gave up 5 bases; unmatched junction bases: 5.

The chain joins TRBV28 to TRBJ2-5; D is possibly TRBD1 or TRBD2 (5 bases each). V lost 3 bases and J 4 bases, leaving 12 bases between the germline ends. The CDR3 extends over 14 amino acids. The germline CDR1 and CDR2 sequences are MDHEN and SYDVKM. CDR3 DNA sequence: TGTGCCAGCAGTTTCAACATTGGGGGAGAGACCCAGTACTTC. This sequence encodes CASSFNIGGETQYF. Based on the CDR3 plus reference TRBV28 and TRBJ2-5, the full variable domain is DVKVTQSSRYLVKRTGEKVFLECVQDMDHENMFWYRQDPGLGLRLIYFSYDVKMKEKGDIPEGYSVSREKKERFSLILESASTNQTSMYLCASSFNIGGETQYFGPGTRLLVL.

The rearrangement links TRBV7-2 to TRBJ2-6, with no clear D. Between the trimmed V and J ends, which lost 2 bases and 0 bases, there was a span of 14 bases. The CDR3 extends over 18 amino acids. In germline, CDR1 is SGHTA, CDR2 FQGNSA. The CDR3 region has the DNA TGTGCCAGCAGCTTATCCCTGGGGATATCCTCTGGGGCCAACGTCCTGACTTTC. It codes for CASSLSLGISSGANVLTF. Based on the CDR3 plus reference TRBV7-2 and TRBJ2-6, the full variable domain is GAGVSQSPSNKVTEKGKDVELRCDPISGHTALYWYRQSLGQGLEFLIYFQGNSAPDKSGLPSDRFSAERTGGSVSTLTIQRTQQEDSAVYLCASSLSLGISSGANVLTFGAGSRLTVL.

The chain employs TRBV2 and TRBJ1-1; unclear D gene. Trimming shortened V by 4 bases and J by 0 bases, and 6 bases separated the two germline ends. Germline CDR1 is SNHLY and CDR2 is FYNNEI. The CDR3 has 13 amino acids. The CDR3 bases are TGTGCCAGCAGTGTAGATTTGAACACTGAAGCTTTCTTT. Translation gives CASSVDLNTEAFF.

The rearrangement uses TRBV19 and TRBJ1-2, with D possibly TRBD1 on 6 matching bases. This CDR3 has 17 amino acids. Germline lookup yields CDR1 LNHDA and CDR2 SQIVND (reference sequence). Trimming stripped 3 bases from V and 4 bases from J, with 21 bases between. The CDR3 nucleotides read TGTGCCAGTAGTATCTCGTTGACAGGAACCTATCTCTATGGCTACACCTTC. Translating it yields CASSISLTGTYLYGYTF.

This clone appeared once. CDR3 in DNA: TGTGCCAGCAGCCAGGGAGGGACAGGCAATTGGGTGCAGTACTTC. Its translation: CASSQGGTGNWVQYF. This rearrangement joins TRBV11-3 to TRBJ2-7; D might be TRBD1 (8 bases). The germline CDR1 and CDR2 sequences are SGHNT and YENEEA. Trimming pared 5 bases from V and 9 bases from J, leaving 23 bases between. The CDR3 totals 15 residues.

V and J are TRBV11-2 and TRBJ2-3; D may be TRBD2 (7 bases). Per germline, CDR1 SGHAT and CDR2 FQNNGV. Trimming shortened V by 7 bases and J by 7 bases, and 18 bases separated the two germline ends. The CDR3 is 14 residues long. CDR3 in amino acids: CASNTRGGLNTQYF. The CDR3, as DNA: TGTGCCAGCAACACTAGGGGGGGGCTAAATACGCAGTATTTT.

The chain joins TRBV6-4 to TRBJ2-6; D perhaps matches TRBD2 (6 bases). Trimming took 5 bases from V and 4 from J, leaving 12 bases between them. From germline, CDR1 is MRHNA and CDR2 SNTAGT. CDR3 length: 15 residues. In nucleotides, the CDR3 is TGTGCCAGCAGTATTCAGGGAGGCGGGGCCAACGTCCTGACTTTC. As protein: CASSIQGGGANVLTF.

The V gene is TRBV11-2, the J gene TRBJ2-7; D uncertain. There are 14 residues in the CDR3. The germline V gene has CDR1 SGHAT and CDR2 FQNNGV. V was shortened by 4 bases and J by 3 bases, with 13 bases between the two germline ends. This CDR3 is CASSYLNVGYEQYF. The CDR3 bases are TGTGCCAGCAGCTACCTCAACGTCGGCTACGAGCAGTACTTC.

J is TRBJ1-6 and V is TRBV7-3; TRBD1 might be the D (6 bases). Germline CDR1 SGHTA, CDR2 FQGTGA. The CDR3 runs 13 residues. The V gene lost 3 bases and the J gene lost 9 bases, with 9 bases spanning the gap. As DNA, the CDR3 is TGTGCCAGCAGCTTGGACAGTTTTTCACCCCTCCACTTT. Translating gives CASSLDSFSPLHF.

The chain carries TRBV7-3 and TRBJ2-2; 10 bases align to TRBD2. V dropped 0 bases and J dropped 0; count of bases not matched to a gene: 1. The CDR3 is made up of 17 amino acids. Per germline, CDR1 SGHTA and CDR2 FQGTGA. The CDR3 spells CASSLTSGGPNTGELFF. In DNA, the CDR3 is TGTGCCAGCAGCTTAACTAGCGGGGGGCCGAACACCGGGGAGCTGTTTTTT.